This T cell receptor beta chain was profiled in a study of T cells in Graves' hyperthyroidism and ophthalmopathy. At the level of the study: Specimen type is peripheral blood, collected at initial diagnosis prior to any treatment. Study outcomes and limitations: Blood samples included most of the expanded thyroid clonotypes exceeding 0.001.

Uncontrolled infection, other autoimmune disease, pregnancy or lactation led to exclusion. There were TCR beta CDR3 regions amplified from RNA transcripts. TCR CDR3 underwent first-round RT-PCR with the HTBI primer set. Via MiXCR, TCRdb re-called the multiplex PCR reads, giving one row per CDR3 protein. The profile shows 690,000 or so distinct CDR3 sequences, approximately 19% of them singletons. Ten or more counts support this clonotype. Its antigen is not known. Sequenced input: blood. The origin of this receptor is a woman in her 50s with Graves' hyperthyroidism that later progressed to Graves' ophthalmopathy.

DNA of the CDR3: TGTGCCAGCAGTGACAGGGAGGGCACAGATACGCAGTATTTT. Translated, it gives CASSDREGTDTQYF. This chain links TRBV2 with TRBJ2-3, with a weak D call TRBD2 (6 bases). The CDR3 runs 14 residues. Germline V gives CDR1 SNHLY, CDR2 FYNNEI. Trimming removed 3 bases at V and 1 base at J, with 8 bases between.